The clone carrying this T cell receptor (beta chain) came up many times. Its antigen remains unidentified. Naive CD45RA+ and memory CD45RA-negative subsets were split from CD4+ cells. This record comes from a study of shared clonotypes between healthy human individuals. Study-level results: Collection of samples was limited to blood; tissue repertoires likely differ. When naive CD4 clonotypes were compared across a few donors, 4% to 6.5% were shared.

Sequencing used immunoSEQ multiplex PCR; TCRdb keeps in-frame clones, though not all of them. This sample yields about a million clones, of which around 76% are seen a single time; approximately 1.5% belongs to the top ten. The clonotype originates from a young man in good health. Sequenced sample: memory CD4+ T cells sorted from blood. Indicated subset: CD45RA-negative fraction.

The CDR3 coding sequence is TGTGCTAGTGGTGGCGGGAGTTACGAGCAGTACTTC. This encodes CASGGGSYEQYF. This chain joins TRBV12-5 and TRBJ2-7; 7 nucleotides agree with TRBD2. The CDR3 runs to 12 residues. Germline V gives CDR1 LGHNT, CDR2 FRNRAP. The ends lost 5 bases at V and 4 bases at J; junction bases unmatched: 2.